This record concerns one T cell receptor (beta chain) sequence. Its antigen is not known. Clones were sequenced by immunoSEQ multiplex PCR, and TCRdb holds only the in-frame ones, with some missing. The sample holds 100,000 or so clones, nearly 90% seen once. These data are taken from a study of T cell responses to AZD1222 COVID-19 vaccine. Study-level findings and limits: Increased Spike-specific TCR breadth and depth were observed after two AZD1222 doses. After the peak T cell response, and only then, were repertoires sampled. A mostly white British donor set with more females was recruited, and clonal diversity was possibly underestimated.

The germline CDR1 and CDR2 sequences are SGHNT and YENEEA. The CDR3 contains 15 residues. Trimming stripped 2 bases from V and 9 bases from J, with 17 bases between. Analysis merged second doses at about 4 or about 12 weeks. V usage is TRBV11-3 and J usage is TRBJ2-1; D possibly uses TRBD1 or TRBD2 (6 bases each). The source material was peripheral blood, sampled 28 days after the second AZD1222 dose. The receptor's source is an adult who received the AZD1222 COVID-19 vaccine. CDR3 sequence: CASSLSGVGGSEQFF. The DNA for the CDR3 is TGTGCCAGCAGCTTATCGGGAGTAGGGGGTAGTGAGCAGTTCTTC.